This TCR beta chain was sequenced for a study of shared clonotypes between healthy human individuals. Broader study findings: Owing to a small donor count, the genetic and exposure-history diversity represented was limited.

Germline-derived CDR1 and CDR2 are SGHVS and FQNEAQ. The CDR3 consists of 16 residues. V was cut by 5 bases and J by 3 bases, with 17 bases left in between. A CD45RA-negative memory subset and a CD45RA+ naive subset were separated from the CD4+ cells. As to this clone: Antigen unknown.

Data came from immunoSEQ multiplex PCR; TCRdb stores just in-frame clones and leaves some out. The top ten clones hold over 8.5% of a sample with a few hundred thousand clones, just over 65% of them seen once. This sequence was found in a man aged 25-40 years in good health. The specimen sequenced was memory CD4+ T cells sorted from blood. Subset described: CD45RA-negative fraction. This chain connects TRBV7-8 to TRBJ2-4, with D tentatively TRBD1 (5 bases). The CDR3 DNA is TGTGCCAGCAGCCCATTACCCGCTCAGGGCAAAAACATTCAGTACTTC. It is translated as CASSPLPAQGKNIQYF.